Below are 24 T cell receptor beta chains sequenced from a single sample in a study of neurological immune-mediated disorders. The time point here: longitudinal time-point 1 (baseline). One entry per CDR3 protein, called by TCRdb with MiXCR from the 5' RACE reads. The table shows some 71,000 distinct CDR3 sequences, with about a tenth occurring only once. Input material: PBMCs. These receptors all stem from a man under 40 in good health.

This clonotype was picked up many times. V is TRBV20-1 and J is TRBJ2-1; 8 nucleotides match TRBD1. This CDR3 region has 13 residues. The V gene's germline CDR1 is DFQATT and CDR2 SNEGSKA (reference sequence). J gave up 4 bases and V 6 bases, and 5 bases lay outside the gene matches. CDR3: CSAGQGGYNEQFF. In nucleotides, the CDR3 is TGCAGTGCCGGACAGGGAGGATACAATGAGCAGTTCTTC.

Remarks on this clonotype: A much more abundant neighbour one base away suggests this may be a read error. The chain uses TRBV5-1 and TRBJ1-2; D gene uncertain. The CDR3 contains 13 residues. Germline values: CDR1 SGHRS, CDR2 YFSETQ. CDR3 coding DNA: TGCGCCAGAAGCTTCGCATTTAACTATGGCTACACCTTC. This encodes CARSFAFNYGYTF. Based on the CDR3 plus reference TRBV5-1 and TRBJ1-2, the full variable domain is KAGVTQTPRYLIKTRGQQVTLSCSPISGHRSVSWYQQTPGQGLQFLFEYFSETQRNKGNFPGRFSGRQFSNSRSEMNVSTLELGDSALYLCARSFAFNYGYTFGSGTRLTVV.

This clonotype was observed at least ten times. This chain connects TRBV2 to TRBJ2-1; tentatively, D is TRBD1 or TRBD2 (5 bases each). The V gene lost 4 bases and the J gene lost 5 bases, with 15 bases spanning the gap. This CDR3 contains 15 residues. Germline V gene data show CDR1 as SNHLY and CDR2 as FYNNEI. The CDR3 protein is CASSGGSLPNNEQFF. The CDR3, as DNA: TGTGCCAGCAGTGGGGGGAGCTTACCCAACAATGAGCAGTTCTTC.

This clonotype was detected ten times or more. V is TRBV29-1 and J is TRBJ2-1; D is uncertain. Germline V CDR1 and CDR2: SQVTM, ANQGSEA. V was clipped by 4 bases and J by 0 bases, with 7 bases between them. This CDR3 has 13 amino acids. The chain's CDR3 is CSVGMSSYNEQFF. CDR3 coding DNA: TGCAGCGTTGGTATGAGCTCCTACAATGAGCAGTTCTTC.

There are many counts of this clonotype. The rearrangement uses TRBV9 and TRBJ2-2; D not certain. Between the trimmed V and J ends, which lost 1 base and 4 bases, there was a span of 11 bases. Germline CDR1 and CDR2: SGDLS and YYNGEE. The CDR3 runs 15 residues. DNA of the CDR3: TGTGCCAGCAGCGTATCCCCCCGAGGCACCGGGGAGCTGTTTTTT. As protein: CASSVSPRGTGELFF.

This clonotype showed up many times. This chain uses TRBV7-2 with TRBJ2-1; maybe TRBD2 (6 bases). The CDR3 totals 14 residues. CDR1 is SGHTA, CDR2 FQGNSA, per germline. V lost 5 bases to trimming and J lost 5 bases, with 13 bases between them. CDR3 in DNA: TGTGCCAGCAGCCCCCCCGGCGGGGACAATGAGCAGTTCTTC. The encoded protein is CASSPPGGDNEQFF.

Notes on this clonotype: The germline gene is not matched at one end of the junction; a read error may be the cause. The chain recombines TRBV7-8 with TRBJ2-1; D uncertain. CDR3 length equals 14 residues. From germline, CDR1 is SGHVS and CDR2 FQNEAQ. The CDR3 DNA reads TGTGCCAACAGCATGCCCCGGGTCAAGGTGGAGCAGTTCTTC. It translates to CANSMPRVKVEQFF.

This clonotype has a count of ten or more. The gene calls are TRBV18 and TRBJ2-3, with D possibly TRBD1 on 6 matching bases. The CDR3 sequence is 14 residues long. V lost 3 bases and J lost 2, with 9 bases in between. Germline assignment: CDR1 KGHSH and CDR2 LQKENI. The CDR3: CASSPKGDTDTQYF. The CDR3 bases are TGTGCCAGCTCACCCAAGGGGGACACAGATACGCAGTATTTT.

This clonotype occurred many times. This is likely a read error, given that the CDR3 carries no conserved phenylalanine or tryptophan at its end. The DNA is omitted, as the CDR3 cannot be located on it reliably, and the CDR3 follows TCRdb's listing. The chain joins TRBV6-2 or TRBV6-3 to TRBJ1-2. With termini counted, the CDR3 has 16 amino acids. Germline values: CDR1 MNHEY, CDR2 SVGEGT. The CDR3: CASSSNQLGPNYGYRP.

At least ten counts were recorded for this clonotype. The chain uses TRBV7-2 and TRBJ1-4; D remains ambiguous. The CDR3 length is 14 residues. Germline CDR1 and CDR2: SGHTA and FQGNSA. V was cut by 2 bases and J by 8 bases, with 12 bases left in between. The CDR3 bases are TGTGCCAGCAGCTTAACCCCGGGAAGCGAAAAACTGTTTTTT. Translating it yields CASSLTPGSEKLFF.

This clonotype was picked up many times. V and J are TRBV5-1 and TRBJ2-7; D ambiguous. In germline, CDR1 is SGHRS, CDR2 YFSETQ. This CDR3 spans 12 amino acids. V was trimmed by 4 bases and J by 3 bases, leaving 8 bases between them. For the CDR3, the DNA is TGCGCCAGCAGCGACCTCAACTACGAGCAGTACTTC. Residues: CASSDLNYEQYF.

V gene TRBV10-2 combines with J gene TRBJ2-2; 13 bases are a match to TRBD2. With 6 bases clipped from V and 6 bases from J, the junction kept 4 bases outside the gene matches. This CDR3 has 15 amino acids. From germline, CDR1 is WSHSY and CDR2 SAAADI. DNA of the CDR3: TGCGCCAGCAGAACTAGCGGGAGGGCCCCCGGGGAGCTGTTTTTT. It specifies CASRTSGRAPGELFF.

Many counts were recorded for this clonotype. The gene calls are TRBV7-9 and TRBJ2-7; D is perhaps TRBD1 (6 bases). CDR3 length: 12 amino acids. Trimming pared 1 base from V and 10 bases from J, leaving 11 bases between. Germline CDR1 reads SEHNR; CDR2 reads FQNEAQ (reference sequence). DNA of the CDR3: TGTGCCAGCAGCTTAGGAGGGGGACAACAGTACTTC. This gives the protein CASSLGGGQQYF.

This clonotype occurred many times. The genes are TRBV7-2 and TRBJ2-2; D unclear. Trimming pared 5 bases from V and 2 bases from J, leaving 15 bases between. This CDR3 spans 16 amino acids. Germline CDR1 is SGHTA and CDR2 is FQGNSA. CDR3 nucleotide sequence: TGTGCCAGCAGCCGACCGAAGGCGCCAAACACCGGGGAGCTGTTTTTT. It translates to CASSRPKAPNTGELFF.

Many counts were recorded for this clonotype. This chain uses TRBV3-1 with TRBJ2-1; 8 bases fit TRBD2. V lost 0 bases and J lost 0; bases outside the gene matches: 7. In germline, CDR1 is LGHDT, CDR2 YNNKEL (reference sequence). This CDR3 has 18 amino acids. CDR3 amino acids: CASSQDAGGDTSYNEQFF. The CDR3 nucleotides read TGTGCCAGCAGCCAAGATGCCGGGGGGGATACCTCCTACAATGAGCAGTTCTTC.

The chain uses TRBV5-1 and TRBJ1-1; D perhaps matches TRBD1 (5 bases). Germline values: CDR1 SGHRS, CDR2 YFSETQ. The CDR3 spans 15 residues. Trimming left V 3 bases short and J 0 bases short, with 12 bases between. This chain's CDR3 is CASSSSGTVNTEAFF. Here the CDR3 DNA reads TGCGCCAGCAGCTCCTCCGGGACGGTGAACACTGAAGCTTTCTTT.

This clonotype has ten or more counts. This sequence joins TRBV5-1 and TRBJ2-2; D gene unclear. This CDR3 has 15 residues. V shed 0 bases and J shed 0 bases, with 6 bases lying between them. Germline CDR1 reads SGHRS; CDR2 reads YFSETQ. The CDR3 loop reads CASSLVAANTGELFF. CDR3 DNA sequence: TGCGCCAGCAGCTTGGTTGCGGCGAACACCGGGGAGCTGTTTTTT.

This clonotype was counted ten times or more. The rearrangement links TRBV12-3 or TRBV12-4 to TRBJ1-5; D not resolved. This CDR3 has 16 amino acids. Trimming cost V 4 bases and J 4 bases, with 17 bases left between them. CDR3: CASSSLRGGRNQPQHF. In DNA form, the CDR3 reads TGTGCCAGCAGTTCCCTCCGGGGAGGAAGAAATCAGCCCCAGCATTTT.

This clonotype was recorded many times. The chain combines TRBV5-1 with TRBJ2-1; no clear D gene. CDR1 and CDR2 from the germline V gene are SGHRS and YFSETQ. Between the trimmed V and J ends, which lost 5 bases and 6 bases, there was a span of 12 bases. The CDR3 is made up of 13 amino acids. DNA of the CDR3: TGCGCCAGCAGATCAGGTCTGGGCAATGAGCAGTTCTTC. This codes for CASRSGLGNEQFF.

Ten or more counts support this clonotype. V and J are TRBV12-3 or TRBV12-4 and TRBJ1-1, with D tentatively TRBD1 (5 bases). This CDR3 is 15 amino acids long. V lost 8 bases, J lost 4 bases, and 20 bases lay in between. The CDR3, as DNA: TGTGCCAGCCGTCCCCGAGACAGATTAAGCACTGAAGCTTTCTTT. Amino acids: CASRPRDRLSTEAFF.

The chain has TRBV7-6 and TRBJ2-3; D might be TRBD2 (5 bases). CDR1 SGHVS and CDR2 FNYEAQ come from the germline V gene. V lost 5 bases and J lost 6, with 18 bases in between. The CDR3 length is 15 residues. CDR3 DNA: TGTGCCAGCAGCCCCCGATCCCTAGCAGCCGATACGCAGTATTTT. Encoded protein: CASSPRSLAADTQYF.

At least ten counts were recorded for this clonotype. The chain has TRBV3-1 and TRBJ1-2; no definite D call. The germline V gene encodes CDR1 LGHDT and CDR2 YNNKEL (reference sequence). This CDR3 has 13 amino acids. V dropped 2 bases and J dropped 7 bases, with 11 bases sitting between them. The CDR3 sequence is CASSQLTDGGYTF. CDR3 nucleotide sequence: TGTGCCAGCAGCCAACTTACTGACGGTGGCTACACCTTC.

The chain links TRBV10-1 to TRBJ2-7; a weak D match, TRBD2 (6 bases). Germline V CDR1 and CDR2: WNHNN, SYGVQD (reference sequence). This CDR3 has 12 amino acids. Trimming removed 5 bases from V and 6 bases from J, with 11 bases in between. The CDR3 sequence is CASSPSGGEQYF. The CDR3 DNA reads TGCGCCAGCAGTCCCTCCGGGGGCGAGCAGTACTTC.

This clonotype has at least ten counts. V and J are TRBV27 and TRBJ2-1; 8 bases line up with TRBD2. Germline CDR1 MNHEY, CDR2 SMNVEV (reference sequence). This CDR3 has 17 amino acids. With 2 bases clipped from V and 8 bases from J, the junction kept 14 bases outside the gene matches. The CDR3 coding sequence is TGTGCCAGCAGTTTACTTCGGGAGGGAAATACGGTCGATGAGCAGTTCTTC. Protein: CASSLLREGNTVDEQFF.